A single sample gave rise to the 13 T cell receptor beta chains below, sequenced in a study of CD8 T cells in ankylosing spondylitis (dated by TCRdb to between 2016 and 2019). Overall results and qualifications from the work: Blood from ankylosing spondylitis patients appeared to be characterized by a TCR beta motif made up of under ten highly homologous amino acid variants.

Libraries were made using 5' RACE. TCRdb shows the sequencer as Illumina HiSeq 2500. TCRdb trimmed public reads at Q25 via fastp, called clones via MiXCR and kept in-frame beta chains. Each CDR3 protein appears once, grouped with its most common genes and DNA. The table for this sample lists about 840,000 distinct CDR3 sequences; roughly 12% of them were counted only once. The top ten constitute about 0.49% of the sample. These receptors' antigens are unknown. The sample consisted of blood, either unsorted or a sorted T cell fraction (not recorded which). These receptors were collected from a male donor with ankylosing spondylitis.

This chain connects TRBV12-3 or TRBV12-4 to TRBJ1-2, with a weak D call TRBD1 (5 bases). This CDR3 contains 14 residues. The V end was cut by 6 bases, the J end by 5 bases, with 16 bases between. CDR3 in amino acids: CASSSPIRQYGYTF. For the CDR3, the DNA is TGTGCCAGCAGCTCCCCGATCCGACAGTATGGCTACACCTTC.

The table lists this clonotype with a few counts. This chain uses TRBV12-3 or TRBV12-4 with TRBJ1-5; the D gene is possibly TRBD1 (6 bases). Trimming removed 1 base from V and 0 bases from J, with 13 bases in between. This CDR3 comprises 17 residues. Here the CDR3 reads CASSLGGQFDSNQPQHF. The DNA of the CDR3 is TGTGCCAGCAGTTTAGGTGGACAGTTTGATAGCAATCAGCCCCAGCATTTT.

The V call is TRBV9, the J call TRBJ2-2, with D unclear. Germline V gives CDR1 SGDLS, CDR2 YYNGEE. With 0 bases removed from V and 2 bases from J, the gap between germline ends came to 8 bases. The CDR3 extends over 15 amino acids. CDR3 sequence reads: CASSVGGTNTGELFF. The CDR3 bases are TGTGCCAGCAGCGTAGGTGGCACCAACACCGGGGAGCTGTTTTTT.

In this sample, this clonotype turned up many times. V is TRBV20-1 and J is TRBJ1-1, with D tentatively TRBD1 (6 bases). CDR1 and CDR2 from the germline V gene are DFQATT and SNEGSKA (reference sequence). V was trimmed by 6 bases and J by 0 bases, leaving 17 bases between them. The CDR3 is 15 amino acids. CDR3 sequence (DNA): TGCAGTGCCCCCCGACGGGGACACTTGAACACTGAAGCTTTCTTT. Protein product: CSAPRRGHLNTEAFF.

This clonotype came up a few times. The V gene is TRBV10-3, the J gene TRBJ2-3, with 14 bases matching TRBD2. Trimming at V came to 2 bases and at J to 3 bases, leaving 7 bases not matched to a gene. CDR3 size: 18 residues. CDR1 and CDR2 (germline): ENHRY, SYGVKD. DNA for the CDR3: TGTGCCATCAGTGAGCCGACTAGCGGGGGGGGCGGAACAGATACGCAGTATTTT. This codes for CAISEPTSGGGGTDTQYF.

This clonotype showed up just a few times. This chain uses TRBV28 with TRBJ2-7; TRBD2 is a possible D gene (5 bases). The CDR3 consists of 14 residues. The ends were cut back, 6 bases at V and 3 bases at J, with 15 bases in the middle. Germline CDR1 and CDR2: MDHEN and SYDVKM. CDR3 DNA: TGTGCCAGCAGCCCCCGGGGAGCGTTCTACGAGCAGTACTTC. Translating it yields CASSPRGAFYEQYF. Drawing the rest from reference TRBV28 and TRBJ2-7, the complete variable domain is DVKVTQSSRYLVKRTGEKVFLECVQDMDHENMFWYRQDPGLGLRLIYFSYDVKMKEKGDIPEGYSVSREKKERFSLILESASTNQTSMYLCASSPRGAFYEQYFGPGTRLTVT.

This clonotype came up many times. V and J are TRBV20-1 and TRBJ2-3; possibly TRBD2 for D (5 bases). Trimming stripped 3 bases from V and 5 bases from J, with 12 bases between. The germline CDR1 and CDR2 sequences are DFQATT and SNEGSKA (reference sequence). The CDR3 is 13 amino acids. The CDR3 protein is CSASGTGIDTQYF. The DNA of the CDR3 is TGCAGTGCTAGTGGAACCGGGATAGATACGCAGTATTTT.

The chain joins TRBV20-1 to TRBJ2-7, with D possibly being TRBD2 (6 bases). This CDR3 has 13 residues. V gave up 0 bases and J gave up 2 bases, with 8 bases separating them. Germline V gene sequence: CDR1 DFQATT, CDR2 SNEGSKA (reference sequence). The CDR3 is CSARETSTYEQYF. Written as DNA, the CDR3 is TGCAGTGCTAGAGAAACTAGCACCTACGAGCAGTACTTC.

The chain couples TRBV12-3 or TRBV12-4 to TRBJ2-1, with 8 bases lining up with TRBD2. With 1 base clipped from V and 4 bases from J, the junction kept 3 bases outside the gene matches. The CDR3 spans 15 residues. The CDR3 DNA reads as TGTGCCAGCAGTTTAGAGACTAGCGCATACAATGAGCAGTTCTTC. Translation: CASSLETSAYNEQFF.

The sample holds a few counts of this clonotype. V usage is TRBV7-6 and J usage is TRBJ2-2; D remains ambiguous. Germline CDR1 reads SGHVS; CDR2 reads FNYEAQ. The CDR3 sequence is 16 residues long. Trimming left V 5 bases short and J 0 bases short, with 13 bases between. The CDR3 spells CASSRTGLANTGELFF. CDR3 DNA: TGTGCCAGCAGCCGAACCGGGCTAGCGAACACCGGGGAGCTGTTTTTT.

The chain uses TRBV15 and TRBJ2-7; the match to TRBD2 covers 7 bases. V dropped 0 bases and J dropped 6; count of bases not matched to a gene: 11. This CDR3 is built from 16 residues. From germline, CDR1 is LNHNV and CDR2 YYDKDF (reference sequence). The CDR3 reads CATSRDWGGDPREQYF. As DNA, the CDR3 is TGTGCCACCAGCAGAGATTGGGGGGGAGACCCCCGCGAGCAGTACTTC.

The rearrangement links TRBV12-3 or TRBV12-4 to TRBJ1-2; no definite D call. Trimming removed 2 bases from V and 0 bases from J, with 10 bases in between. This CDR3 is built from 15 residues. CDR3 coding DNA: TGTGCCAGCAGTTTAAGGCGTTCAGCTAACTATGGCTACACCTTC. Translated: CASSLRRSANYGYTF.

This chain connects TRBV20-1 to TRBJ1-4; the D is unclear. The germline CDR1 and CDR2 sequences are DFQATT and SNEGSKA (reference sequence). The CDR3 runs 14 residues. Trimming removed 6 bases from V and 4 bases from J, with 15 bases in between. CDR3 sequence (DNA): TGCAGTGCCCAACGGGCAGAGAGTAATGAAAAACTGTTTTTT. This translates into CSAQRAESNEKLFF.